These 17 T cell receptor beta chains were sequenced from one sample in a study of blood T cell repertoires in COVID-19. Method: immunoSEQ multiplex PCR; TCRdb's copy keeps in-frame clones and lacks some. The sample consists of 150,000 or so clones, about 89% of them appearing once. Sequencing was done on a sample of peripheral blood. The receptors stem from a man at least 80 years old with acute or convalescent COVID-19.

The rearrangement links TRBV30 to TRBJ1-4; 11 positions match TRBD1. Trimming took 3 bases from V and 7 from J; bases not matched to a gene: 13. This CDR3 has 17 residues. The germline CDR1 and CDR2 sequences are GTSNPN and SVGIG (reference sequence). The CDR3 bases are TGTGCCTGGAGCGAAACGGGACAGGGGGGAAGGCGTGAAAAACTGTTTTTT. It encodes CAWSETGQGGRREKLFF. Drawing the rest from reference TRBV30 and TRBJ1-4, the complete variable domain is SQTIHQWPATLVQPVGSPLSLECTVEGTSNPNLYWYRQAAGRGLQLLFYSVGIGQISSEVPQNLSASRPQDRQFILSSKKLLLSDSGFYLCAWSETGQGGRREKLFFGSGTQLSVL.

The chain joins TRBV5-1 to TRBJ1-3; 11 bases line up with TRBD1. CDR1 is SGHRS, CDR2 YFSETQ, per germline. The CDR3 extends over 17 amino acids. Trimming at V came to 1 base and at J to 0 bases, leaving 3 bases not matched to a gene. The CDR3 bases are TGCGCCAGCAGCTTGTACGGGACAGGGGGCTCTGGAAACACCATATATTTT. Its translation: CASSLYGTGGSGNTIYF. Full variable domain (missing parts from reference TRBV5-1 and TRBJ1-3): KAGVTQTPRYLIKTRGQQVTLSCSPISGHRSVSWYQQTPGQGLQFLFEYFSETQRNKGNFPGRFSGRQFSNSRSEMNVSTLELGDSALYLCASSLYGTGGSGNTIYFGEGSWLTVV.

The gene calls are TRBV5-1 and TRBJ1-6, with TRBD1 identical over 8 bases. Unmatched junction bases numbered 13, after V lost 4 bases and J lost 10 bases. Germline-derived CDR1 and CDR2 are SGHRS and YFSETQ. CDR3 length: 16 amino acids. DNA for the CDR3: TGCGCCAGCAGCCAATCAAGTGGACAGGGCGGATCACCCCTCCACTTT. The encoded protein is CASSQSSGQGGSPLHF.

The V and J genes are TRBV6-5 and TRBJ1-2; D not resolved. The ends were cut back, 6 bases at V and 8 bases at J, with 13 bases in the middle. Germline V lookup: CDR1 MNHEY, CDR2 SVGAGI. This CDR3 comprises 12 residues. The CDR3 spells CASRAGFYGYTF. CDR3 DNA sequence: TGTGCCAGCAGAGCAGGATTCTACGGCTACACCTTC.

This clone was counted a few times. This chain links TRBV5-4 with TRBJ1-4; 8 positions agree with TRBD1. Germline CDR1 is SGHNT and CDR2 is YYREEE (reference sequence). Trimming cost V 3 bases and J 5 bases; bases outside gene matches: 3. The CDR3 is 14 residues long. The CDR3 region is CASSSTGVNEKLFF. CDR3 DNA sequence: TGTGCCAGCAGCTCGACAGGGGTGAATGAAAAACTGTTTTTT.

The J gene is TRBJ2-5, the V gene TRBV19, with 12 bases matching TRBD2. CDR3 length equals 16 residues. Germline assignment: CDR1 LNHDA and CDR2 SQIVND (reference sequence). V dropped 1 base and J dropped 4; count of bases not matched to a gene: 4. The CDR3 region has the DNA TGTGCCAGTAGTATAGGGGGACTAGCGGGCTTAGAGACCCAGTACTTC. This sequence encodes CASSIGGLAGLETQYF.

CDR3 in amino acids: CASSNHRSEQYF. In nucleotides, the CDR3 is TGTGCCAGCAGCAACCATAGATCCGAGCAGTACTTC. V and J are TRBV11-2 and TRBJ2-7; D unresolved. The length of the CDR3 is 12 residues. Germline assignment: CDR1 SGHAT and CDR2 FQNNGV. V shed 5 bases and J shed 6 bases, with 11 bases lying between them.

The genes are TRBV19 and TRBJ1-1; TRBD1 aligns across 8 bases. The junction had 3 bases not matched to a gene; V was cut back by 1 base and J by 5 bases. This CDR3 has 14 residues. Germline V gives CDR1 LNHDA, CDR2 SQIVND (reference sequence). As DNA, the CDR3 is TGTGCCAGTAGTATAGCAGGGGGCAGGACTGAAGCTTTCTTT. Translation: CASSIAGGRTEAFF.

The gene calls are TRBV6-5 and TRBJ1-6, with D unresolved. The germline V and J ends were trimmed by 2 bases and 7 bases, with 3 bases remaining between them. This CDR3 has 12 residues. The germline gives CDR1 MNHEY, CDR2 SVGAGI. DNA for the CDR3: TGTGCCAGCAGTTACCTAAATTCACCCCTCCACTTT. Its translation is CASSYLNSPLHF.

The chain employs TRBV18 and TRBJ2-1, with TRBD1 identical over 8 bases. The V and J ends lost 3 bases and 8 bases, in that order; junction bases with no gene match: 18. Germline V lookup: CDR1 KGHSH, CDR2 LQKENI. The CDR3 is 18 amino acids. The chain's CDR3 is CASSPNIGQQGVGYEQFF. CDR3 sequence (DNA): TGTGCCAGCTCACCCAACATAGGCCAACAGGGGGTAGGTTATGAGCAGTTCTTC.

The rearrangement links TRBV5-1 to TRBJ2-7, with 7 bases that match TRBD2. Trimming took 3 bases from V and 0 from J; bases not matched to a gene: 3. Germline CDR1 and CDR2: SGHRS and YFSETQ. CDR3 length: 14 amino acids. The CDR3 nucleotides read TGCGCCAGCAGCTGGACTAGGAGCTCCTACGAGCAGTACTTC. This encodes CASSWTRSSYEQYF.

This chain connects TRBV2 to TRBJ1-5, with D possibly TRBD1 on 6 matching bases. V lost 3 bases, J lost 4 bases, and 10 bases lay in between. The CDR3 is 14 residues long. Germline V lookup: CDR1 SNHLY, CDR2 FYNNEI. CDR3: CASSDSRGNQPQHF. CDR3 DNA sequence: TGTGCCAGCAGTGATTCTAGGGGGAATCAGCCCCAGCATTTT.

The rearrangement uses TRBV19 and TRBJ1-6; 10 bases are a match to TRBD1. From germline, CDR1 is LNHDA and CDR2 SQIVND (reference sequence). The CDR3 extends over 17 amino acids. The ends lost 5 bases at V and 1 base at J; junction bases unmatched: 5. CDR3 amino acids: CASSDRDRGSYNSPLHF. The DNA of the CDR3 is TGTGCCAGTAGTGACCGGGACAGGGGTTCCTATAATTCACCCCTCCACTTT. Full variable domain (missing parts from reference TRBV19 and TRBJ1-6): DGGITQSPKYLFRKEGQNVTLSCEQNLNHDAMYWYRQDPGQGLRLIYYSQIVNDFQKGDIAEGYSVSREKKESFPLTVTSAQKNPTAFYLCASSDRDRGSYNSPLHFGNGTRLTVT.

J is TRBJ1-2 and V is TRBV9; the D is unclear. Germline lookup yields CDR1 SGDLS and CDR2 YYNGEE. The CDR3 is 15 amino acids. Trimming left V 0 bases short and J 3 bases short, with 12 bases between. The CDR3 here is CASSVGSDLDYGYTF. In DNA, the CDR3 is TGTGCCAGCAGCGTAGGTTCTGATTTAGACTATGGCTACACCTTC.

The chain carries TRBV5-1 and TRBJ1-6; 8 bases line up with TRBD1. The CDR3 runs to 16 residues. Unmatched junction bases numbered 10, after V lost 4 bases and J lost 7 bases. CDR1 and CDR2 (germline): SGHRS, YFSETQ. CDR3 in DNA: TGCGCCAGCAGCCTGACCGGGACAGGCTACAATTCACCCCTCCACTTT. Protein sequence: CASSLTGTGYNSPLHF.

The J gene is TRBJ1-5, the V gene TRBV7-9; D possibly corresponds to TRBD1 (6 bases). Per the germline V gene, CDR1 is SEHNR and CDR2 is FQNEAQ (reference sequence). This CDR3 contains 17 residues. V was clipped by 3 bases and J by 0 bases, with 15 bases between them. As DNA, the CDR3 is TGTGCCAGCAGCTTGGGGCTTAAGGGGGATAGCAATCAGCCCCAGCATTTT. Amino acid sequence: CASSLGLKGDSNQPQHF.

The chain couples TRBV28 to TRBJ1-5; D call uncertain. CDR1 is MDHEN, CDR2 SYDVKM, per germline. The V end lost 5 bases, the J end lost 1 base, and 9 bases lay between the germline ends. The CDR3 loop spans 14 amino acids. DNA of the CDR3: TGTGCCAGCAGTCCCCCCCTGAGCAATCAGCCCCAGCATTTT. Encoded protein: CASSPPLSNQPQHF.